Detailed here is one T cell receptor (beta chain). Its specificity is unknown. This record belongs to a study of Ad26.COV2.S vaccination and SARS-CoV-2 variants. Whole-study results and caveats: Similar non-spike TCR breadth was seen in vaccine and placebo recipients. Once vaccination had occurred, spike-specific CD8+ and CD4+ T cell responses reportedly showed substantial breadth. Among vaccine recipients, spike-specific TCR breadth exceeded that of placebo recipients. Analytic work on TCR breadth and depth might have understated the full extent of total T cell responses.

V dropped 6 bases and J dropped 5 bases, with 23 bases sitting between them. Germline values: CDR1 ENHRY, CDR2 SYGVKD. The CDR3 covers 18 residues. Assay used: immunoSEQ multiplex PCR; TCRdb lists only in-frame clones, some missing. The sample has about 350,000 clones, around 87% seen once; the top ten hold 3.4%. Treatment noted: 15 to 20 received Ad26.COV2.S at low or high dose, single or two shots; several received placebo; per-sample allocation not given. Sampling was done on day 63 after the first vaccine or placebo injection. The starting material was peripheral blood, obtained in a trial of Ad26.COV2.S vaccine versus placebo. The source of this sequence is a person between 18 and 65 years old who received the Ad26.COV2.S COVID-19 vaccine or a placebo. This chain links TRBV10-3 with TRBJ1-6; D possibly corresponds to TRBD1 (5 bases). CDR3 loop: CAISPGAIRTSDNSPLHF. For the CDR3, the DNA is TGTGCCATCAGCCCCGGGGCCATTCGGACTTCTGATAATTCACCCCTCCACTTT.